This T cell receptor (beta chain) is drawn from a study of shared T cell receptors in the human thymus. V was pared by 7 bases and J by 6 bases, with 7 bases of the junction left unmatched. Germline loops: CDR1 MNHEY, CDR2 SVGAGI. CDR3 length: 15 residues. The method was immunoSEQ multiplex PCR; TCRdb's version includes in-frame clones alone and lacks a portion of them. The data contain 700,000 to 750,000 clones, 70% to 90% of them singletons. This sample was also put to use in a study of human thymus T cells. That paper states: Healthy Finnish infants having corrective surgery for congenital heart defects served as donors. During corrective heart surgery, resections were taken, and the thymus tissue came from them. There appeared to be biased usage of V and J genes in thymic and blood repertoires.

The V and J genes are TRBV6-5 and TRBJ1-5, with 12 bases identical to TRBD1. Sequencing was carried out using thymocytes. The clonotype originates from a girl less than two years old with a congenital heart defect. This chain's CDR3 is CASIRGTGGSQPQHF. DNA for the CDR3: TGTGCCAGCATACGGGGGACAGGGGGCAGTCAGCCCCAGCATTTT.